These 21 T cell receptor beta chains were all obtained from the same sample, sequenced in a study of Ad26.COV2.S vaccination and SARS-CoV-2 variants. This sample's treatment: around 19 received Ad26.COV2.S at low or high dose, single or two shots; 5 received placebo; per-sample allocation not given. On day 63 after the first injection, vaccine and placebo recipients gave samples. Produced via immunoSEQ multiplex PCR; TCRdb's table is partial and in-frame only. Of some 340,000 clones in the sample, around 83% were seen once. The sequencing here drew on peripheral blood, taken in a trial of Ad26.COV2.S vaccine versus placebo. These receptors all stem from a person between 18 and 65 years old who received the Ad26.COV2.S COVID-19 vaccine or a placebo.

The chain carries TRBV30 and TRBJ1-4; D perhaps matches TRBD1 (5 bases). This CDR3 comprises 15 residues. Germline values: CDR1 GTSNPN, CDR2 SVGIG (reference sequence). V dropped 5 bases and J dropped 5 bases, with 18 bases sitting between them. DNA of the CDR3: TGTGCCTGGCGGGCCCGCGGGGCCAGGAATGAAAAACTGTTTTTT. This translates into CAWRARGARNEKLFF.

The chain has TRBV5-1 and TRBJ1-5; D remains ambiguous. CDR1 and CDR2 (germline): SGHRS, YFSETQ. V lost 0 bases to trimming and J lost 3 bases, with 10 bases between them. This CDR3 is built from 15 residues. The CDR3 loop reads CASSLEGNHNQPQHF. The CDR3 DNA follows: TGCGCCAGCAGCTTGGAAGGAAATCACAATCAGCCCCAGCATTTT.

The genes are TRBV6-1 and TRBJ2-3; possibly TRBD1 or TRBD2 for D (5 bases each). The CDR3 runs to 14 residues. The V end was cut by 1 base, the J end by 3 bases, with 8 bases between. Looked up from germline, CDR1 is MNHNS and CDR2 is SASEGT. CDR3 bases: TGTGCCAGCAGTGAAGTGTGGGGGACAGATACGCAGTATTTT. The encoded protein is CASSEVWGTDTQYF.

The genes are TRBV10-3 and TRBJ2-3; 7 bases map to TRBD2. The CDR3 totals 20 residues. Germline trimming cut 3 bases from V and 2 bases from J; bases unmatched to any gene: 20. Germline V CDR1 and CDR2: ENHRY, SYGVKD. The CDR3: CAISDFKRFGRGTYTDTQYF. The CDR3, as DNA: TGTGCCATCAGTGATTTCAAAAGGTTCGGGCGGGGGACCTACACAGATACGCAGTATTTT.

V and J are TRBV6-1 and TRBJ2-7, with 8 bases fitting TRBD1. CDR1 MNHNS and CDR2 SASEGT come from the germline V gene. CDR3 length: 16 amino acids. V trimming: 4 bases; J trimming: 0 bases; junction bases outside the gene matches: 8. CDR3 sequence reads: CASSVSTGDSSYEQYF. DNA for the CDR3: TGTGCCAGCAGTGTATCGACAGGGGATTCCTCCTACGAGCAGTACTTC.

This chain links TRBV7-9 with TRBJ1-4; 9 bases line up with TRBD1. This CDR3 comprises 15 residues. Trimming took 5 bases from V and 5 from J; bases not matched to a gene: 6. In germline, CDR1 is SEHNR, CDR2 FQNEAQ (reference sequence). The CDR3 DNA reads TGTGCCAGCAGCCCCCGGGACAGGGTGAATGAAAAACTGTTTTTT. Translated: CASSPRDRVNEKLFF.

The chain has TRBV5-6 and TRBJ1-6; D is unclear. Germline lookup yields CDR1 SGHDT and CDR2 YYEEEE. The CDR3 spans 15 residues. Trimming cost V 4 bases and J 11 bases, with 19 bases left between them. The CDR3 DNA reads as TGTGCCAGCAGCACCTCGACCCTCATCGGCCCACCCCTCCACTTT. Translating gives CASSTSTLIGPPLHF.

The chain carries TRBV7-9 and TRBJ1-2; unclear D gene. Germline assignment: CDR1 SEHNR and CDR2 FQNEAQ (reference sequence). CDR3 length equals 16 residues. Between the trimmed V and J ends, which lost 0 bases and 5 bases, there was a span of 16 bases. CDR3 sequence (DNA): TGTGCCAGCAGCTTAGCAGGATCCCCAGGACGATATGGCTACACCTTC. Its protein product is CASSLAGSPGRYGYTF. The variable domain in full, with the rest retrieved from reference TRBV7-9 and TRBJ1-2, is DTGVSQNPRHKITKRGQNVTFRCDPISEHNRLYWYRQTLGQGPEFLTYFQNEAQLEKSRLLSDRFSAERPKGSFSTLEIQRTEQGDSAMYLCASSLAGSPGRYGYTFGSGTRLTVV.

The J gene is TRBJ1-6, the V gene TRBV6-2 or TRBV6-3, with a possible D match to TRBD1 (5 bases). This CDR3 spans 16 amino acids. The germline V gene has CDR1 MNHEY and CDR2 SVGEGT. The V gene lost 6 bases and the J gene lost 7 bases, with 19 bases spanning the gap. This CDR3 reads CASRPYDSLTNSPLHF. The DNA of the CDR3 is TGTGCCAGCAGGCCTTACGACAGTTTGACGAATTCACCCCTCCACTTT.

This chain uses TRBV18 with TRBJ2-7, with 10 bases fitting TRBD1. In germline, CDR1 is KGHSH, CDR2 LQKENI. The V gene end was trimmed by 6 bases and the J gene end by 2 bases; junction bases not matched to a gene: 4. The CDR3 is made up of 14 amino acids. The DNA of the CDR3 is TGTGCCAGCTCGCCGGACAGGGGGACCTACGAGCAGTACTTC. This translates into CASSPDRGTYEQYF.

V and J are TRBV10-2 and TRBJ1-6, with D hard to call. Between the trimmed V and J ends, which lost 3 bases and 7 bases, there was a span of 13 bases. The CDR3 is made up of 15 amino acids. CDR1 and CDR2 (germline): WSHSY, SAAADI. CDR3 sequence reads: CASSERNGPNSPLHF. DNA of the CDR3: TGCGCCAGCAGTGAAAGGAACGGACCGAATTCACCCCTCCACTTT.

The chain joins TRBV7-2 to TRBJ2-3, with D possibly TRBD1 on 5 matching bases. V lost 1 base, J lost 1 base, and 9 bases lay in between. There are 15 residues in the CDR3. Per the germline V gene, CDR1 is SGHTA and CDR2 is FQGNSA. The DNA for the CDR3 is TGTGCCAGCAGCTTAGGCACAGGCCGCACAGATACGCAGTATTTT. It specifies CASSLGTGRTDTQYF.

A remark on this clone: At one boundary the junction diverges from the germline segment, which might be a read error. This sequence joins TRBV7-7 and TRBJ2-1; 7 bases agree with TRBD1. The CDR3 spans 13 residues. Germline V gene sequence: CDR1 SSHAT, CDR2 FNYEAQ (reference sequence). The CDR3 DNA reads TGTGCTAGCAGCCGGGACAGTGGCAATGAGCAGTTCTTC. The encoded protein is CASSRDSGNEQFF. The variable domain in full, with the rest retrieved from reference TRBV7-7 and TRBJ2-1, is GAGVSQSPRYKVTKRGQDVTLRCDPISSHATLYWYQQALGQGPEFLTYFNYEAQPDKSGLPSDRFSAERPEGSISTLTIQRTEQRDSAMYRCASSRDSGNEQFFGPGTRLTVL.

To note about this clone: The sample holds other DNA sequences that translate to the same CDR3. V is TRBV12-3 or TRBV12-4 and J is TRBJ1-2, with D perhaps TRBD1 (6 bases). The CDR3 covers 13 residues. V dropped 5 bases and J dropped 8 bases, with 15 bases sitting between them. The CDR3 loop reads CASSPTGSGGYTF. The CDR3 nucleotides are TGTGCCAGCAGTCCCACAGGGTCGGGCGGCTACACCTTC.

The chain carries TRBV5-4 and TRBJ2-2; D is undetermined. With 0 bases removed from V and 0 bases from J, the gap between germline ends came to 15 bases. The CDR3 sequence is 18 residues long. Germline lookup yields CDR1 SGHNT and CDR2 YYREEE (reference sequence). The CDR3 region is CASSLASEDLSNTGELFF. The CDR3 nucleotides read TGTGCCAGCAGCTTGGCCTCAGAGGACCTCTCGAACACCGGGGAGCTGTTTTTT.

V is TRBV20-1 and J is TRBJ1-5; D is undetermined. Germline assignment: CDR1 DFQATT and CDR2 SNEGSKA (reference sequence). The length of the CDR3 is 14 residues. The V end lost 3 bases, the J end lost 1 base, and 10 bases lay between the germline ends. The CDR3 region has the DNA TGCAGTGCTAGTGTTCAGGCAAGCAATCAGCCCCAGCATTTT. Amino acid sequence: CSASVQASNQPQHF.

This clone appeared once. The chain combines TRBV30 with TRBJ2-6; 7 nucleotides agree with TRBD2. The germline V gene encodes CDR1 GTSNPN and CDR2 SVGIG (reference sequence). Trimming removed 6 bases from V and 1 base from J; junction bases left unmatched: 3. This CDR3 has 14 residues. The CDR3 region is CACQAGSGANVLTF. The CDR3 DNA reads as TGTGCCTGCCAAGCGGGGTCTGGGGCCAACGTCCTGACTTTC.

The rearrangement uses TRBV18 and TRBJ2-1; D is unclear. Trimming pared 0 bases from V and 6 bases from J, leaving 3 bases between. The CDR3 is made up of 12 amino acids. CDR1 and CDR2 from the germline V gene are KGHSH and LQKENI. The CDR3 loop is CASSPPFNEQFF. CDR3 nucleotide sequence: TGTGCCAGCTCACCACCGTTCAATGAGCAGTTCTTC.

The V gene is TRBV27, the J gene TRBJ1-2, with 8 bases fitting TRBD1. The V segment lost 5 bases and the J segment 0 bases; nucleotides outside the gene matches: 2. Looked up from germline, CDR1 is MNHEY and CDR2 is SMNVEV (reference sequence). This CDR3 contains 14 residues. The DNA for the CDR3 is TGTGCCAGCAGTGGGACAGGAGCTAACTATGGCTACACCTTC. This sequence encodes CASSGTGANYGYTF.

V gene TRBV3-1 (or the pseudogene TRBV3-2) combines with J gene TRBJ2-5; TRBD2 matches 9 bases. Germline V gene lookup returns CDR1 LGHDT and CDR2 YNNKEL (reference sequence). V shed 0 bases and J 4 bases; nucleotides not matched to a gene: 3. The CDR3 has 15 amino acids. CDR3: CASSQDFSGGETQYF. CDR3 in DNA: TGTGCCAGCAGCCAAGATTTTAGCGGGGGAGAGACCCAGTACTTC.

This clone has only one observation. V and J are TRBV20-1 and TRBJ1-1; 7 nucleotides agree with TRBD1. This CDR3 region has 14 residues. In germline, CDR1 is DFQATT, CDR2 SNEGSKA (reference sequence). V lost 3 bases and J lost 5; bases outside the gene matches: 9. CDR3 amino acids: CSASFPGGRTEAFF. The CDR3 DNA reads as TGCAGTGCTAGTTTCCCAGGGGGACGGACTGAAGCTTTCTTT.